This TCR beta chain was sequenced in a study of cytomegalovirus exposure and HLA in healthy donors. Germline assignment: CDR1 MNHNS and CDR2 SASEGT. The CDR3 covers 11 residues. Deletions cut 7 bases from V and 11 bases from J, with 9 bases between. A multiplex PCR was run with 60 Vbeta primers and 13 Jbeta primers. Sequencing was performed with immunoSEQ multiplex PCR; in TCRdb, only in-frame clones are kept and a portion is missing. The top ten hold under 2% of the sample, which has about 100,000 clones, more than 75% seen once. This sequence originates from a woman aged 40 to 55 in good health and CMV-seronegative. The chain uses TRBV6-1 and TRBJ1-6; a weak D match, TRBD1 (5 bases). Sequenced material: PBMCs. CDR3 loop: CASTGPAPLHF. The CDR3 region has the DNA TGTGCCAGCACAGGGCCAGCACCCCTCCACTTT.